The 18 T cell receptor beta chains given below trace back to one sample, sequenced in a study of CD4 T cells in relation to SARS-CoV-2 and coronaviruses (dated by TCRdb to the early 2020s). The receptor library was made with the immunoSEQ multiplex PCR assay. Held by TCRdb, this immuneACCESS table contains in-frame sequences only and omits some clones. Under half of the omission traces to an unresolved V gene where checked; the cause of the rest is unknown. This sample has more than 50,000 clones in its table, and around 86% of those were observed once. 1.3% to 1.5% of the sample goes to the ten largest clones. CD4+ T cells from unexposed donors were collected before the COVID-19 pandemic (2011-2018). The sample was memory CD4+ T cells from PBMCs. This sample's cell subset or site label indicates: memory (non-naive) CD4+ T cells. The receptors come from a human donor in good health.

This rearrangement joins TRBV18 to TRBJ2-5; 8 bases agree with TRBD1. Unmatched junction bases numbered 9, after V lost 5 bases and J lost 1 base. CDR1 KGHSH and CDR2 LQKENI come from the germline V gene. CDR3 size: 16 residues. CDR3 in DNA: TGTGCCAGCTCAGTTATCGGGACAGGATTCCAAGAGACCCAGTACTTC. Translation gives CASSVIGTGFQETQYF.

The chain employs TRBV7-7 and TRBJ1-1; D is ambiguous. Looked up from germline, CDR1 is SSHAT and CDR2 is FNYEAQ (reference sequence). This CDR3 contains 13 residues. With 1 base removed from V and 1 base from J, the gap between germline ends came to 4 bases. The CDR3 sequence: CASSLDENTEAFF. DNA for the CDR3: TGTGCCAGCAGCTTAGATGAGAACACTGAAGCTTTCTTT. Based on the CDR3 plus reference TRBV7-7 and TRBJ1-1, the full variable domain is GAGVSQSPRYKVTKRGQDVTLRCDPISSHATLYWYQQALGQGPEFLTYFNYEAQPDKSGLPSDRFSAERPEGSISTLTIQRTEQRDSAMYRCASSLDENTEAFFGQGTRLTVV.

The chain is built from TRBV7-3 and TRBJ2-7; D is unclear. The length of the CDR3 is 11 residues. CDR1 SGHTA and CDR2 FQGTGA come from the germline V gene. V lost 5 bases and J 6 bases, leaving 8 bases between the germline ends. The CDR3 is CASSPRTEQYF. In DNA form, the CDR3 reads TGTGCCAGCAGCCCCCGGACCGAGCAGTACTTC. Full variable domain (missing parts from reference TRBV7-3 and TRBJ2-7): GAGVSQTPSNKVTEKGKYVELRCDPISGHTALYWYRQSLGQGPEFLIYFQGTGAADDSGLPNDRFFAVRPEGSVSTLKIQRTERGDSAVYLCASSPRTEQYFGPGTRLTVT.

The gene calls are TRBV6-5 and TRBJ2-5; D is undetermined. V lost 7 bases and J lost 0, with 9 bases in between. The germline gives CDR1 MNHEY, CDR2 SVGAGI. The CDR3 sequence is 13 residues long. Here the CDR3 reads CASTFGYQETQYF. The CDR3 bases are TGTGCCAGCACGTTTGGGTACCAAGAGACCCAGTACTTC.

The chain is built from TRBV7-9 and TRBJ2-4, with TRBD1 as a possible D gene (6 bases). CDR1 and CDR2 from the germline V gene are SEHNR and FQNEAQ (reference sequence). Trimming removed 2 bases from V and 0 bases from J, with 17 bases in between. The CDR3 sequence is 18 residues long. The CDR3 region is CASSLLLGADQAKNIQYF. CDR3 in DNA: TGTGCCAGCAGCTTATTGCTGGGGGCGGACCAAGCCAAAAACATTCAGTACTTC.

Comment on this clone: One end of the junction varies from germline; a read error may be responsible. The chain employs TRBV5-1 and TRBJ2-1; 7 nucleotides match TRBD2. The CDR3 loop spans 13 amino acids. The germline V gene encodes CDR1 SGHRS and CDR2 YFSETQ. Here the CDR3 DNA reads TGCGCCAGCAGCTTCCGGGACTACGATGAGCAGTTCTTC. This sequence encodes CASSFRDYDEQFF.

Notes on this clone: Other DNA sequences of this sample code for an identical CDR3. This chain connects TRBV18 to TRBJ1-5; 8 positions match TRBD1. The CDR3 runs to 14 residues. Germline lookup yields CDR1 KGHSH and CDR2 LQKENI. V lost 3 bases, J lost 4 bases, and 2 bases stayed unmatched. The CDR3 region has the DNA TGTGCCAGCTCACCCGGACAGGGAAATCAGCCCCAGCATTTT. It codes for CASSPGQGNQPQHF.

CDR3 amino acids: CATLKTSVDIDTQYF. CDR3 nucleotides: TGTGCCACCCTGAAGACTAGCGTGGATATCGATACGCAGTATTTT. This rearrangement joins TRBV6-5 to TRBJ2-3; 8 bases match TRBD2. This CDR3 contains 15 residues. Trimming at V came to 10 bases and at J to 6 bases, leaving 15 bases not matched to a gene. Looked up from germline, CDR1 is MNHEY and CDR2 is SVGAGI.

The CDR3 protein is CASSLASGRALGETQYF. CDR3 DNA sequence: TGTGCCAGCAGTTTAGCTAGCGGGAGAGCGTTGGGTGAGACCCAGTACTTC. The V call is TRBV28, the J call TRBJ2-5, with TRBD2 identical over 10 bases. The CDR3 is made up of 17 amino acids. The V segment lost 2 bases and the J segment 5 bases; nucleotides outside the gene matches: 11. Germline-derived CDR1 and CDR2 are MDHEN and SYDVKM.

V usage is TRBV5-1 and J usage is TRBJ2-2; TRBD1 might be the D (5 bases). The CDR3 runs to 14 residues. Trimming took off 0 bases at V and 4 bases at J, with 7 bases between the two ends. Germline CDR1 and CDR2: SGHRS and YFSETQ. CDR3 loop: CASSLVGATGELFF. DNA of the CDR3: TGCGCCAGCAGCTTGGTTGGGGCCACCGGGGAGCTGTTTTTT. Combining the CDR3 with reference TRBV5-1 and TRBJ2-2 gives the whole variable domain KAGVTQTPRYLIKTRGQQVTLSCSPISGHRSVSWYQQTPGQGLQFLFEYFSETQRNKGNFPGRFSGRQFSNSRSEMNVSTLELGDSALYLCASSLVGATGELFFGEGSRLTVL.

V and J are TRBV11-2 and TRBJ2-1, with TRBD1 identical over 9 bases. The CDR3 totals 15 residues. Looked up from germline, CDR1 is SGHAT and CDR2 is FQNNGV. Trimming at V came to 4 bases and at J to 2 bases, leaving 3 bases not matched to a gene. The CDR3 DNA is TGTGCCAGCAGCTCGCGACAGGGGGCCTACAATGAGCAGTTCTTC. As protein: CASSSRQGAYNEQFF. Drawing the rest from reference TRBV11-2 and TRBJ2-1, the complete variable domain is EAGVAQSPRYKIIEKRQSVAFWCNPISGHATLYWYQQILGQGPKLLIQFQNNGVVDDSQLPKDRFSAERLKGVDSTLKIQPAKLEDSAVYLCASSSRQGAYNEQFFGPGTRLTVL.

This sequence joins TRBV4-1 and TRBJ2-7; D is possibly TRBD1 (5 bases). Trimming stripped 1 base from V and 2 bases from J, with 12 bases between. This CDR3 has 15 residues. The germline V gene encodes CDR1 MGHRA and CDR2 YSYEKL. The DNA of the CDR3 is TGCGCCAGCAGCCAAGGATCAACAGGAACCTACGAGCAGTACTTC. Translating gives CASSQGSTGTYEQYF.

The chain uses TRBV9 and TRBJ1-2; the D is unclear. This CDR3 spans 14 amino acids. Germline CDR1 SGDLS, CDR2 YYNGEE. Trimming took off 0 bases at V and 6 bases at J, with 12 bases between the two ends. The CDR3 sequence: CASSVGPRDDGYTF. DNA of the CDR3: TGTGCCAGCAGCGTAGGACCGAGGGATGATGGCTACACCTTC.

The V call is TRBV11-3, the J call TRBJ2-2, with 9 bases lining up with TRBD1. V was pared by 5 bases and J by 5 bases, with 3 bases of the junction left unmatched. The CDR3 loop spans 14 amino acids. Germline V gene sequence: CDR1 SGHNT, CDR2 YENEEA. Written as DNA, the CDR3 is TGTGCCAGCAGCATTGGGACAGGGACCGGGGAGCTGTTTTTT. Protein product: CASSIGTGTGELFF. The entire variable domain, with the rest obtained from reference TRBV11-3 and TRBJ2-2, is as follows: EAGVVQSPRYKIIEKKQPVAFWCNPISGHNTLYWYLQNLGQGPELLIRYENEEAVDDSQLPKDRFSAERLKGVDSTLKIQPAELGDSAVYLCASSIGTGTGELFFGEGSRLTVL.

This clone turned up a few times. This sequence joins TRBV7-9 and TRBJ2-7; tentatively, D is TRBD1 (6 bases). Between the trimmed V and J ends, which lost 5 bases and 7 bases, there was a span of 15 bases. Per the germline V gene, CDR1 is SEHNR and CDR2 is FQNEAQ (reference sequence). CDR3 length: 13 residues. The CDR3 DNA is TGTGCCAGCAGCCCCGGACAGCGCGGGGAGCAGTACTTC. Its translation: CASSPGQRGEQYF.

The chain couples TRBV27 to TRBJ2-1, with 11 bases lining up with TRBD2. Germline V gene sequence: CDR1 MNHEY, CDR2 SMNVEV (reference sequence). Trimming took 3 bases from V and 6 from J; bases not matched to a gene: 16. This CDR3 comprises 19 residues. CDR3 protein: CASSFHHSATSGVGNEQFF. CDR3 DNA sequence: TGTGCCAGCAGTTTCCACCATTCTGCGACTAGCGGGGTCGGCAATGAGCAGTTCTTC.

The genes are TRBV6-6 and TRBJ2-3, with 7 bases that match TRBD2. The CDR3 is made up of 17 amino acids. With V trimmed by 5 bases and J by 2 bases, 13 bases remained unmatched. From germline, CDR1 is MNHNY and CDR2 SVGAGI (reference sequence). CDR3 residues: CASSRTHLAASTDTQYF. CDR3 sequence (DNA): TGTGCCAGCAGTCGAACACATCTAGCGGCCTCCACAGATACGCAGTATTTT.

This chain connects TRBV6-5 to TRBJ1-1; D gene ambiguous. The CDR3 length is 16 residues. Germline loops: CDR1 MNHEY, CDR2 SVGAGI. Trimming stripped 0 bases from V and 1 base from J, with 12 bases between. CDR3 sequence: CASSYSKRHPNTEAFF. The DNA of the CDR3 is TGTGCCAGCAGTTACTCGAAGCGGCATCCGAACACTGAAGCTTTCTTT.